These 20 T cell receptor beta chains share one sample of origin, sequenced in a study of cytomegalovirus exposure and HLA in healthy donors. PCR was performed using 60 Vbeta and 13 Jbeta primers. Profiled with immunoSEQ multiplex PCR; TCRdb holds only in-frame clones, not every one. The sample shows tens of thousands of clones, approximately 81% of them seen only once. The sequencing input was PBMCs. The receptors stem from a woman in her thirties in good health and CMV-seronegative.

The CDR3 sequence is CASSQGWGQQGMNTEAFF. The DNA of the CDR3 is TGCGCCAGCAGCCAAGGGTGGGGTCAACAGGGGATGAACACTGAAGCTTTCTTT. The rearrangement uses TRBV4-3 and TRBJ1-1, with 7 positions matching TRBD1. The CDR3 is 18 residues long. V lost 1 base and J lost 0; bases outside the gene matches: 11. Germline V gene sequence: CDR1 LGHNA, CDR2 YSLEER.

The J gene is TRBJ2-7, the V gene TRBV11-2, with D perhaps TRBD1 (5 bases). The CDR3 totals 16 residues. The germline V gene has CDR1 SGHAT and CDR2 FQNNGV. The V end was cut by 5 bases, the J end by 5 bases, with 22 bases between. The CDR3 reads CASSPIQGPKIDEQYF. CDR3 coding DNA: TGTGCCAGCAGCCCCATCCAGGGCCCTAAGATAGACGAGCAGTACTTC.

The chain has TRBV5-4 and TRBJ2-7; 12 bases are a match to TRBD2. This CDR3 has 16 amino acids. Germline-derived CDR1 and CDR2 are SGHNT and YYREEE (reference sequence). Trimming at V came to 3 bases and at J to 2 bases, leaving 6 bases not matched to a gene. The CDR3 DNA is TGTGCCAGCAGCTCGGGACTAGCGGGCCTCGCCTACGAGCAGTACTTC. It is translated as CASSSGLAGLAYEQYF.

This chain connects TRBV27 to TRBJ1-5, with D possibly matching TRBD1 (5 bases). V dropped 1 base and J dropped 10 bases, with 11 bases sitting between them. CDR1 is MNHEY, CDR2 SMNVEV, per germline (reference sequence). The CDR3 has 13 residues. The CDR3 here is CASSLYGGNPQHF. The DNA of the CDR3 is TGTGCCAGCAGTTTATATGGGGGGAATCCCCAGCATTTT.

The chain employs TRBV11-2 and TRBJ1-1, with D possibly being TRBD1 (6 bases). V gave up 5 bases and J gave up 1 base, with 11 bases separating them. CDR3 length equals 14 residues. Germline CDR1 SGHAT, CDR2 FQNNGV. CDR3: CASSPMTGNTEAFF. DNA of the CDR3: TGTGCCAGCAGCCCCATGACAGGGAACACTGAAGCTTTCTTT.

The chain carries TRBV4-1 and TRBJ2-5, with D possibly matching TRBD2 (5 bases). Trimming removed 0 bases from V and 4 bases from J, with 9 bases in between. This CDR3 contains 14 residues. Germline values: CDR1 MGHRA, CDR2 YSYEKL. In DNA form, the CDR3 reads TGCGCCAGCAGCCAAGATGCGGGTAGAGAGACCCAGTACTTC. This codes for CASSQDAGRETQYF.

V gene TRBV9 combines with J gene TRBJ2-7; possible D gene TRBD1, 5 bases. Germline CDR1 is SGDLS and CDR2 is YYNGEE. The CDR3 is made up of 16 amino acids. V lost 2 bases, J lost 7 bases, and 22 bases lay in between. Written as DNA, the CDR3 is TGTGCCAGCAGCGTTGGACCCAGGGCCCCCTCTGGGGAGCAGTACTTC. Translated: CASSVGPRAPSGEQYF. The full variable domain, rest sourced from reference TRBV9 and TRBJ2-7, is DSGVTQTPKHLITATGQRVTLRCSPRSGDLSVYWYQQSLDQGLQFLIQYYNGEERAKGNILERFSAQQFPDLHSELNLSSLELGDSALYFCASSVGPRAPSGEQYFGPGTRLTVT.

A few counts support this clone. The V and J genes are TRBV6-1 and TRBJ2-3; TRBD1 might be the D (5 bases). Germline V gene sequence: CDR1 MNHNS, CDR2 SASEGT. The germline V and J ends were trimmed by 4 bases and 2 bases, with 10 bases remaining between them. This CDR3 is 14 amino acids long. The CDR3 DNA is TGTGCCAGCAGTGTACAGGCTCACACAGATACGCAGTATTTT. Translating it yields CASSVQAHTDTQYF.

The chain employs TRBV25-1 and TRBJ2-2, with unresolved D. The V end lost 0 bases, the J end lost 3 bases, and 11 bases lay between the germline ends. The germline CDR1 and CDR2 sequences are MGHDK and SYGVNS. The CDR3 spans 16 residues. The DNA for the CDR3 is TGTGCCAGCAGTGAATATGGCAGGTCCTACACCGGGGAGCTGTTTTTT. It specifies CASSEYGRSYTGELFF.

This chain joins TRBV29-1 and TRBJ2-5; TRBD2 agrees at 9 bases. Germline trimming cut 4 bases from V and 9 bases from J; bases unmatched to any gene: 15. Looked up from germline, CDR1 is SQVTM and CDR2 is ANQGSEA. CDR3 size: 15 residues. CDR3 protein: CSVGVPAGGTVAQYF. CDR3 DNA sequence: TGCAGCGTTGGGGTTCCGGCGGGGGGGACTGTGGCCCAGTACTTC. Complete variable domain (other parts from reference TRBV29-1 and TRBJ2-5): SAVISQKPSRDICQRGTSLTIQCQVDSQVTMMFWYRQQPGQSLTLIATANQGSEATYESGFVIDKFPISRPNLTFSTLTVSNMSPEDSSIYLCSVGVPAGGTVAQYFGPGTRLLVL.

V and J are TRBV5-1 and TRBJ2-2, with 9 bases lining up with TRBD2. Germline trimming cut 0 bases from V and 3 bases from J; bases unmatched to any gene: 6. Germline assignment: CDR1 SGHRS and CDR2 YFSETQ. This CDR3 spans 17 amino acids. CDR3 in amino acids: CASSLGVSGGYTGELFF. DNA for the CDR3: TGCGCCAGCAGCTTGGGGGTTAGCGGGGGATACACCGGGGAGCTGTTTTTT. The full variable domain, its missing parts supplied by reference TRBV5-1 and TRBJ2-2, is KAGVTQTPRYLIKTRGQQVTLSCSPISGHRSVSWYQQTPGQGLQFLFEYFSETQRNKGNFPGRFSGRQFSNSRSEMNVSTLELGDSALYLCASSLGVSGGYTGELFFGEGSRLTVL.

V usage is TRBV5-5 and J usage is TRBJ1-2, with D perhaps matching TRBD1 (6 bases). Germline assignment: CDR1 SGHKS and CDR2 YYEKEE (reference sequence). V was cut by 5 bases and J by 0 bases, with 11 bases left in between. This CDR3 contains 14 residues. CDR3 DNA: TGTGCCAGCAGTTCACAGGGTCCTAACTATGGCTACACCTTC. Protein product: CASSSQGPNYGYTF.

This clone appeared a single time. The chain employs TRBV7-2 and TRBJ1-6, with 8 bases fitting TRBD1. J was trimmed by 6 bases and V by 2 bases; bases with no gene match: 3. The CDR3 totals 15 residues. Germline V gene data show CDR1 as SGHTA and CDR2 as FQGNSA. CDR3 nucleotides: TGTGCCAGCAGCTTAAGGGACAGGCTTAATTCACCCCTCCACTTT. It codes for CASSLRDRLNSPLHF.

The chain combines TRBV6-5 with TRBJ1-2; TRBD1 matches 7 bases. Unmatched junction bases numbered 11, after V lost 2 bases and J lost 5 bases. The CDR3 extends over 16 amino acids. From germline, CDR1 is MNHEY and CDR2 SVGAGI. The CDR3: CASSYNAMGDSYGYTF. The CDR3 nucleotides are TGTGCCAGCAGTTACAACGCCATGGGGGACAGTTATGGCTACACCTTC.

The chain links TRBV4-1 to TRBJ1-4, with 7 bases fitting TRBD1. Trimming at V came to 1 base and at J to 6 bases, leaving 2 bases not matched to a gene. Germline CDR1 reads MGHRA; CDR2 reads YSYEKL. CDR3 length: 14 residues. CDR3 residues: CASSQVTGDEKLFF. The CDR3 DNA reads TGCGCCAGCAGCCAAGTCACAGGGGATGAAAAACTGTTTTTT.

This clone was observed a single time. This chain joins TRBV9 and TRBJ1-6; perhaps TRBD1 as D (6 bases). Looked up from germline, CDR1 is SGDLS and CDR2 is YYNGEE. Trimming cost V 0 bases and J 7 bases, with 11 bases left between them. The CDR3 is made up of 15 amino acids. The CDR3 region is CASSVGQGMNSPLHF. In nucleotides, the CDR3 is TGTGCCAGCAGCGTAGGCCAGGGGATGAATTCACCCCTCCACTTT.

This clone came up once. This rearrangement joins TRBV7-9 to TRBJ2-4; perhaps TRBD1 as D (6 bases). The V end was cut by 5 bases, the J end by 3 bases, with 14 bases between. From germline, CDR1 is SEHNR and CDR2 FQNEAQ (reference sequence). CDR3 size: 15 residues. The CDR3 DNA reads TGTGCCAGCAGCACAGGGTTTTTGGACAAAAACATTCAGTACTTC. Translated: CASSTGFLDKNIQYF.

This clone is a singleton in its sample. The chain is built from TRBV7-2 and TRBJ2-3; 12 bases are shared with TRBD2. Germline V gene data show CDR1 as SGHTA and CDR2 as FQGNSA. CDR3 size: 16 residues. V gave up 6 bases and J gave up 2 bases; unmatched junction bases: 6. CDR3 sequence: CASRLTSGGYTDTQYF. CDR3 DNA: TGTGCCAGCAGACTTACTAGCGGGGGGTACACAGATACGCAGTATTTT.

The chain combines TRBV7-9 with TRBJ2-5; TRBD1 aligns across 8 bases. Germline V gene data show CDR1 as SEHNR and CDR2 as FQNEAQ (reference sequence). The CDR3 is 14 residues long. Trimming cost V 5 bases and J 5 bases; bases outside gene matches: 7. CDR3: CASSGGTGRETQYF. CDR3 nucleotides: TGTGCCAGCAGCGGTGGGACAGGACGGGAGACCCAGTACTTC.

The chain links TRBV5-4 to TRBJ2-1; D is uncertain. The CDR3 covers 11 residues. Trimming took 2 bases from V and 9 from J, leaving 6 bases between them. Germline V gene sequence: CDR1 SGHNT, CDR2 YYREEE (reference sequence). Here the CDR3 DNA reads TGTGCCAGCAGCTTTTACGGTGAGCAGTTCTTC. Protein product: CASSFYGEQFF.